This TCR beta chain stems from a study of blood T cells in healthy people across ages. Findings and caveats of the study: Nothing was known about donor CMV status, and this possibly confounded expanded clonotype changes. A strong correlation between TCR beta diversity and naive T cell percentage was seen.

A sample-barcoded 5' primer and a J-beta primer mix were used in a second PCR of roughly 6 to 11 cycles. Via MiXCR, TCRdb re-called the 5' RACE reads, giving one row per CDR3 protein. The sample yields roughly 860,000 distinct CDR3 sequences, around 62% seen once. About this clonotype itself: Its antigen is still unknown.

Germline V gene sequence: CDR1 DFQATT, CDR2 SNEGSKA (reference sequence). CDR3 length: 13 residues. Trimming cost V 7 bases and J 4 bases; bases outside gene matches: 7. The sequencing sample was made of blood. The chain has TRBV20-1 and TRBJ2-7, with 10 bases aligning to TRBD2. This receptor was taken from a young man in good health. The CDR3 sequence: CSVSSGGGYEQYF. The CDR3 DNA sequence: TGCAGTGTCTCAAGCGGGGGGGGATACGAGCAGTACTTC.